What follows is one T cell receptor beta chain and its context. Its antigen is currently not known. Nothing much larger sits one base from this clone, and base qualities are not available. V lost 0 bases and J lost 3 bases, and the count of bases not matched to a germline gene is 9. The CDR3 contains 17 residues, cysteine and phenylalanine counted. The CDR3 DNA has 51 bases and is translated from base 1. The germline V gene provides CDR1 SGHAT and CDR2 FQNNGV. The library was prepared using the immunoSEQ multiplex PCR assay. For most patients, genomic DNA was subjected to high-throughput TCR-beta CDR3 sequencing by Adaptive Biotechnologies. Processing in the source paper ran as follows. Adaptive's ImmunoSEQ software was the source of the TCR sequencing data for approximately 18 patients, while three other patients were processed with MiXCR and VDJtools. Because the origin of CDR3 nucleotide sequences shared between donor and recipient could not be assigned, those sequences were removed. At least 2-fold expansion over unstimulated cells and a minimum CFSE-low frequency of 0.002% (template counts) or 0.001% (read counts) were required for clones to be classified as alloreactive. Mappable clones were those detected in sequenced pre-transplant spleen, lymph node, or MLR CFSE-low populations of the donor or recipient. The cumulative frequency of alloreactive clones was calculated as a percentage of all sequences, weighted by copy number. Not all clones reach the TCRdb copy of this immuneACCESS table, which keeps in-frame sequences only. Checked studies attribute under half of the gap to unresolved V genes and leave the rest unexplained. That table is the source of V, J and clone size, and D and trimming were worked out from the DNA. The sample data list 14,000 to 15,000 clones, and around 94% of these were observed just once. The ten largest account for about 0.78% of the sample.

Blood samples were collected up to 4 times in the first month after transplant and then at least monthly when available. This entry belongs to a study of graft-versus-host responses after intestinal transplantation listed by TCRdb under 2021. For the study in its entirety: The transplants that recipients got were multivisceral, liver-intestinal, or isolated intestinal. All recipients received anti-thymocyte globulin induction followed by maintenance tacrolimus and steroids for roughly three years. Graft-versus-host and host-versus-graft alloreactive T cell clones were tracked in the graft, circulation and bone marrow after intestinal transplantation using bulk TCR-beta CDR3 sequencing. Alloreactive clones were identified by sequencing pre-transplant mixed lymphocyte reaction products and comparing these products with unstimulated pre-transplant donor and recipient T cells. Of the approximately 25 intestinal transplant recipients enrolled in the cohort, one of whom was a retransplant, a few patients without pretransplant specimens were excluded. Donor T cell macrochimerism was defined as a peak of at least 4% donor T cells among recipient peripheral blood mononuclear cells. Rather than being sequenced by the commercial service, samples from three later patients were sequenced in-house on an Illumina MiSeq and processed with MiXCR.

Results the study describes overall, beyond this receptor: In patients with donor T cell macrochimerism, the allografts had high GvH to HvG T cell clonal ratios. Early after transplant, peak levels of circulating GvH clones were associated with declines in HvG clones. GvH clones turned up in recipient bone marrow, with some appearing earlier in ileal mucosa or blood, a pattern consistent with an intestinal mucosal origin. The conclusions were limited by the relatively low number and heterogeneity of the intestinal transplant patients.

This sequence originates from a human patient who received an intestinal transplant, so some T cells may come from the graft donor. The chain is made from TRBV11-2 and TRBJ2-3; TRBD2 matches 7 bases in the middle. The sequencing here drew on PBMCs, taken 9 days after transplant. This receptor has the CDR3 CASSLDGGGAGTDTQYF. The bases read TGTGCCAGCAGCTTAGATGGGGGAGGGGCGGGGACAGATACGCAGTATTTT.